This T cell receptor (beta chain) is drawn from a study of graft-versus-host responses after intestinal transplantation. Overall study: Recipients underwent multivisceral, liver-intestinal, or isolated intestinal transplants. Recipients across the board were started on anti-thymocyte globulin induction, then kept on tacrolimus and steroids for two to four years.

Points from the study as a whole: Allografts carried high graft-versus-host to host-versus-graft clonal ratios in patients having graft-donor T cell macrochimerism.

The protocol was immunoSEQ multiplex PCR, while the TCRdb copy is restricted to in-frame clones and leaves out a portion. Seen here are 65,000 to 85,000 clones, more than 90% observed once, and the top ten hold around 7.1%. Remarks on this clone: Its antigen is not identified.

Each post-transplant bone marrow sample was taken from the posterior iliac crest or from another site. Germline-derived CDR1 and CDR2 are MGHRA and YSYEKL. CDR3 length equals 13 residues. The ends were cut back, 1 base at V and 6 bases at J, with 9 bases in the middle. V is TRBV4-1 and J is TRBJ1-1; possibly TRBD1 for D (6 bases). Sequenced here: bone marrow, sampled nearly 750 days after intestinal transplantation. This TCR derives from a human patient who received an intestinal transplant, so some T cells may come from the graft donor. The CDR3 loop is CASSQGGGAEAFF. DNA of the CDR3: TGCGCCAGCAGCCAAGGGGGGGGCGCTGAAGCTTTCTTT.